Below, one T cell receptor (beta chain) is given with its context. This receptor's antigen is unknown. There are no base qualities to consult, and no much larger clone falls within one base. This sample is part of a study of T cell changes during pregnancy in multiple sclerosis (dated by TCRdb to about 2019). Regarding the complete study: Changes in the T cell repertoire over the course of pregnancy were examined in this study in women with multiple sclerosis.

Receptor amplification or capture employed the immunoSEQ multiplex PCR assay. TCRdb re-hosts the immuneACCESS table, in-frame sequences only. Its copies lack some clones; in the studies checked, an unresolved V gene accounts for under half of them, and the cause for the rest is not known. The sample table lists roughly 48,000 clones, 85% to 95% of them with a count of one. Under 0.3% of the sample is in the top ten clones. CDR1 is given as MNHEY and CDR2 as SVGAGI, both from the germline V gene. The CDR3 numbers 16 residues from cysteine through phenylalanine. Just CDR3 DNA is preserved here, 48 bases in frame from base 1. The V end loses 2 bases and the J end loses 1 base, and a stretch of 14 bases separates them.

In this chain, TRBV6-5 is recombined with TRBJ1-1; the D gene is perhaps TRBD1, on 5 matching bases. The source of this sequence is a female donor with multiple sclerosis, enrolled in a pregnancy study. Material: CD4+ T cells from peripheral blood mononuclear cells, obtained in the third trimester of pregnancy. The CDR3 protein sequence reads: CASSYRGGGKNTEAFF. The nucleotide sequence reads TGTGCCAGCAGTTACCGTGGGGGGGGTAAGAACACTGAAGCTTTCTTT.